The rows below give T cell receptor beta chains drawn from one sample of a study of prognosis after radiotherapy for stage I lung cancer. One entry per CDR3 protein results from TCRdb running MiXCR on the multiplex PCR reads. Here the sample spans 25,000 to 30,000 distinct CDR3 sequences, around 30% being singletons. The sequences come from PBMCs, collected before or after stereotactic body radiation therapy (not recorded which). These receptors were collected from a donor at least 50 years old with non-small cell lung cancer. CDR3s include the opening cysteine and the closing phenylalanine or tryptophan. The D gene is left open where the match is weak. Some rows have no size entry. The others give once, few or many, or a class for an expanded clone.

j_call: TRBJ2-7
v_call: TRBV2
d_call: -
clone_size: many
cdr3_nt: TGTGCCAGCAGTGGCAGTTCCGACTCCTACGAGCAGTACTTC
cdr3_aa: CASSGSSDSYEQYF

j_call: TRBJ1-1
v_call: TRBV12-3/TRBV12-4
d_call: -
clone_size: many
cdr3_nt: TGTGCCAGCACGCCGGCGAACACTGAAGCTTTCTTT
cdr3_aa: CASTPANTEAFF

j_call: TRBJ2-1
v_call: TRBV19
d_call: TRBD2
clone_size: -
cdr3_nt: TGTGCCAGTAGTATGATCGGCGGGGGGGGGAACAATGAGCGGTTCTTC
cdr3_aa: CASSMIGGGGNNERFF

j_call: TRBJ2-2
v_call: TRBV4-2
d_call: TRBD2
clone_size: many
cdr3_nt: TGTGCCAGCAGCCAAGCTGAGCGGGAGGGTCGCGGGGAGCTGTTTTTT
cdr3_aa: CASSQAEREGRGELFF

j_call: TRBJ2-1
v_call: TRBV6-2/TRBV6-3
d_call: TRBD2
clone_size: -
cdr3_nt: TGTGCCAGCAGTCCACTAGCGGGAGTATCGGGTTCTGAGCAGTTCTTC
cdr3_aa: CASSPLAGVSGSEQFF

j_call: TRBJ1-1
v_call: TRBV6-1
d_call: TRBD1
clone_size: few
cdr3_nt: TGTGCCAGCACGATGGGCCCCGACAGGGGGACTGAAGCTTTCTTT
cdr3_aa: CASTMGPDRGTEAFF

j_call: TRBJ2-1
v_call: TRBV20-1
d_call: TRBD2
clone_size: many
cdr3_nt: TGCAGTGCTTTAGCGGGAGTAAGGTTCTTC
cdr3_aa: CSALAGVRFF

j_call: TRBJ1-5
v_call: TRBV2
d_call: TRBD1
clone_size: many
cdr3_nt: TGTGCCAGCAGGGACGGACAGGGGAATCAGCCCCAGCATTTT
cdr3_aa: CASRDGQGNQPQHF

j_call: TRBJ2-1
v_call: TRBV28
d_call: -
clone_size: many
cdr3_nt: TGTGCCAGCAGTTTGGAGGGGGCTGGGGATGAGCAGTTCTTC
cdr3_aa: CASSLEGAGDEQFF

j_call: TRBJ1-2
v_call: TRBV6-4
d_call: -
clone_size: many
cdr3_nt: TGTGCCAGCAGTGAAGGCGCCAGGGCTTATGGCTACACCTTC
cdr3_aa: CASSEGARAYGYTF

j_call: TRBJ1-2
v_call: TRBV18
d_call: -
clone_size: many
cdr3_nt: TGTGCCAGCTCACCTGTCGGGGGGGGCTATGGCTACACCTTC
cdr3_aa: CASSPVGGGYGYTF

j_call: TRBJ2-7
v_call: TRBV27
d_call: -
clone_size: -
cdr3_nt: TGTGCCAGCAGCAGTGAAGCGCTCGTCGAGCAGTACTTC
cdr3_aa: CASSSEALVEQYF

j_call: TRBJ1-2
v_call: TRBV2
d_call: -
clone_size: -
cdr3_nt: TGTGCCAGCGGAGGTCCGGCAGGTGTCTATTGCTACACCTTC
cdr3_aa: CASGGPAGVYCYTF

j_call: TRBJ2-3
v_call: TRBV6-4
d_call: TRBD1
clone_size: many
cdr3_nt: TGTGCCAGCAGCTCTATACAGGGGGAAACAGATACGCAGTATTTT
cdr3_aa: CASSSIQGETDTQYF

j_call: TRBJ2-6
v_call: TRBV5-4
d_call: -
clone_size: few
cdr3_nt: TGTGCCAGCAGCTTGGGTCTCCGGAGACAGAGCTTCTCTGGGGCCAACGTCCTGACTTTC
cdr3_aa: CASSLGLRRQSFSGANVLTF

j_call: TRBJ2-7
v_call: TRBV7-9
d_call: -
clone_size: -
cdr3_nt: TGTGCCAGCAGCTCATTGGACCGCGGTCGGGAGCAGTACTTC
cdr3_aa: CASSSLDRGREQYF

j_call: TRBJ2-7
v_call: TRBV28
d_call: -
clone_size: -
cdr3_nt: TGTGCCAGAACGGCCCACGAGCAGTACTTC
cdr3_aa: CARTAHEQYF

j_call: TRBJ2-3
v_call: TRBV6-2/TRBV6-3
d_call: TRBD1
clone_size: medium-sized
cdr3_nt: TGTGCCAGCAGTTACTCGGGACAGGGGGCAGATACGCAGTATTTT
cdr3_aa: CASSYSGQGADTQYF

j_call: TRBJ2-5
v_call: TRBV14
d_call: TRBD2
clone_size: -
cdr3_nt: TGTGCCAGCAGCCAACTCTCAGCGGGGGGGTCGGTGACCCAGTACTTC
cdr3_aa: CASSQLSAGGSVTQYF

j_call: TRBJ2-1
v_call: TRBV6-1
d_call: -
clone_size: many
cdr3_nt: TGTGCCAGCTTGGACGGGGGCGGATACAATGAGCAGTTCTTC
cdr3_aa: CASLDGGGYNEQFF

j_call: TRBJ2-1
v_call: TRBV10-2
d_call: TRBD2
clone_size: -
cdr3_nt: TGCGCCACGGGGACTAGCTCTTTATGTGGTGAGCAGTTCTTC
cdr3_aa: CATGTSSLCGEQFF

j_call: TRBJ2-1
v_call: TRBV2
d_call: -
clone_size: once
cdr3_nt: TGTGCCAGCAGTCATGGGGCTGGCGAGCAGTTCTTC
cdr3_aa: CASSHGAGEQFF

j_call: TRBJ2-7
v_call: TRBV30
d_call: TRBD2
clone_size: many
cdr3_nt: TGTGCCTGTTCCGGGACTAGCGGGCTTTTGAGAGAGCAGTACTTC
cdr3_aa: CACSGTSGLLREQYF

j_call: TRBJ2-7
v_call: TRBV4-1
d_call: -
clone_size: many
cdr3_nt: TGCGCCAGCAGCCAAGTTACAGGGACCCACTCCTACGAGCAGTACTTC
cdr3_aa: CASSQVTGTHSYEQYF

j_call: TRBJ1-2
v_call: TRBV20-1
d_call: -
clone_size: many
cdr3_nt: TGCAGTGCTAGTAGAGGCGAGGGCTACACCTTC
cdr3_aa: CSASRGEGYTF

j_call: TRBJ1-3
v_call: TRBV3-1
d_call: -
clone_size: many
cdr3_nt: TGTGCCAGCAGCCAAGATAACGTGCCGAGCTCTGGAAACACCATATATTTT
cdr3_aa: CASSQDNVPSSGNTIYF

j_call: TRBJ2-7
v_call: TRBV20-1
d_call: TRBD2
clone_size: many
cdr3_nt: TGCAGTGCTAGAACTAGCGCCGAGCAGTACTTC
cdr3_aa: CSARTSAEQYF

j_call: TRBJ1-2
v_call: TRBV6-4
d_call: -
clone_size: many
cdr3_nt: TGTGCCAGCAGTGAACAACAGGGCGTGGGTGGCTACACCTTC
cdr3_aa: CASSEQQGVGGYTF

j_call: TRBJ1-5
v_call: TRBV18
d_call: -
clone_size: many
cdr3_nt: TGTGCCAGCTCACCAAAATCGGGGGGAAATCAGCCCCAGCATTTT
cdr3_aa: CASSPKSGGNQPQHF

j_call: TRBJ1-6
v_call: TRBV12-3/TRBV12-4
d_call: -
clone_size: many
cdr3_nt: TGTGCCAGCAGTTCCCCCGTCTATAATTCACCCCTCCACTTT
cdr3_aa: CASSSPVYNSPLHF

j_call: TRBJ2-1
v_call: TRBV28
d_call: TRBD1
clone_size: many
cdr3_nt: TGTGCCAGCAGGCCAGGGGGGCAGGGGGCTTTCAATGAGCAGTTCTTC
cdr3_aa: CASRPGGQGAFNEQFF

j_call: TRBJ1-5
v_call: TRBV20-1
d_call: -
clone_size: many
cdr3_nt: TGCAGTGCAGGACGTAGCAATCAGCCCCAGCATTTT
cdr3_aa: CSAGRSNQPQHF

j_call: TRBJ2-2
v_call: TRBV18
d_call: TRBD1
clone_size: many
cdr3_nt: TGTGCCAGCCCAGGAGAGGGGGCCTTGACGAACACCGGGGAGCTGTTTTTT
cdr3_aa: CASPGEGALTNTGELFF

j_call: TRBJ1-5
v_call: TRBV20-1
d_call: -
clone_size: -
cdr3_nt: TGCAGTGCTAGAGCCGGGGTCAGGGGTAACAGCCAGCATTTT
cdr3_aa: CSARAGVRGNSQHF

j_call: TRBJ1-5
v_call: TRBV7-8
d_call: -
clone_size: many
cdr3_nt: TGTGCCAGCAGCTTATCCAGGGCTACCAATCAGCCCCAGCATTTT
cdr3_aa: CASSLSRATNQPQHF

j_call: TRBJ2-5
v_call: TRBV6-5
d_call: TRBD1
clone_size: many
cdr3_nt: TGTGCCAGCAGTTACTCGATAACAGGGACAGGAGAAGAGACCCAGTACTTC
cdr3_aa: CASSYSITGTGEETQYF

j_call: TRBJ1-5
v_call: TRBV7-9
d_call: TRBD1
clone_size: many
cdr3_nt: TGTGCCAGCAGCTTGGGACAGGGGTCCAATCAGCCCCAGCATTTT
cdr3_aa: CASSLGQGSNQPQHF

j_call: TRBJ2-1
v_call: TRBV20-1
d_call: -
clone_size: -
cdr3_nt: TGCAGTGCTAGAGACTCGATGCGGGTTAACGGTAATGAGCAGTTCTTC
cdr3_aa: CSARDSMRVNGNEQFF

j_call: TRBJ2-7
v_call: TRBV6-1
d_call: -
clone_size: many
cdr3_nt: TGTGCCAGCAGTGACCCCGGGACTGCTTCCTACGAGCAGTACTTC
cdr3_aa: CASSDPGTASYEQYF

j_call: TRBJ1-5
v_call: TRBV7-9
d_call: -
clone_size: many
cdr3_nt: TGTGCCAGCAGCTTAGCACAGAATCAGCCCCAGCATTTT
cdr3_aa: CASSLAQNQPQHF